This entry concerns a single TCR beta chain. What it binds is unknown. Per the germline V gene, CDR1 is SGHRS and CDR2 is YFSETQ. V was pared by 6 bases and J by 4 bases, with 7 bases of the junction left unmatched. The CDR3 totals 16 residues. Assay used: immunoSEQ multiplex PCR; TCRdb lists only in-frame clones, some missing. Found here are 200,000 or so clones, around four fifths of them singletons; the top ten hold approximately 7%. These data originate in a study of cytomegalovirus exposure and HLA in healthy donors. General observations from the study: The CMV antigen specificity of a few CMV-associated chains was confirmed through in vitro analysis. The classifier reportedly diagnosed cytomegalovirus status with high specificity and sensitivity. Rare TCR sequences predominated, though certain public TCRs were found in many donors.

The sequenced material came from PBMCs. The rearrangement joins TRBV5-1 to TRBJ2-3; 14 bases align to TRBD2. The TCR comes from a man aged 18 to 30 in good health and CMV-seropositive. DNA for the CDR3: TGCGCCAGCATCCCGGGACTAGCGGGAGAGTCAGATACGCAGTATTTT. Its translation: CASIPGLAGESDTQYF.